This TCR beta chain was captured in a study of cytomegalovirus exposure and HLA in healthy donors. 60 Vbeta and 13 Jbeta primers were used in PCR. The protocol was immunoSEQ multiplex PCR, while the TCRdb copy is restricted to in-frame clones and leaves out a portion. The sample consists of some 120,000 clones, roughly four fifths of them appearing once. The germline V gene has CDR1 SNHLY and CDR2 FYNNEI. This CDR3 comprises 15 residues. J gave up 2 bases and V 5 bases, and 3 bases lay outside the gene matches. This clonotype was sampled from a man aged 25 to 40 in good health and CMV-seropositive. The sample was PBMCs. The rearrangement uses TRBV2 and TRBJ2-6; 7 bases are shared with TRBD1. The CDR3, as DNA: TGTGCCAGCAGTTTCGACAGGGCTGGGGCCAACGTCCTGACTTTC. Encoded protein: CASSFDRAGANVLTF.